These 18 T cell receptor beta chains originate from one sample sequenced in a study of identical twins. TCRdb reanalysed the 5' RACE reads using MiXCR and keeps one entry per CDR3 protein. The top ten clones hold 1.5% to 2% of a sample with hundreds of thousands of distinct CDR3 sequences, around 5.7% of them seen once. The sample taken for sequencing was naive T cells sorted from blood. Receptor source: a man in his late teens or twenties in good health.

This clonotype was seen repeatedly, ten times or more. The chain combines TRBV5-1 with TRBJ2-7; TRBD2 aligns across 11 bases. This CDR3 is 15 amino acids long. The ends lost 4 bases at V and 2 bases at J; junction bases unmatched: 5. Germline assignment: CDR1 SGHRS and CDR2 YFSETQ. The CDR3 nucleotides are TGCGCCAGCAGCCCGGGACTAGCGGAGACCTACGAGCAGTACGTC. It translates to CASSPGLAETYEQYV.

The rearrangement uses TRBV3-1 and TRBJ2-3, with D perhaps TRBD1 or TRBD2 (5 bases each). The length of the CDR3 is 17 residues. Germline V CDR1 and CDR2: LGHDT, YNNKEL (reference sequence). V was trimmed by 0 bases and J by 2 bases, leaving 15 bases between them. DNA for the CDR3: TGTGCCAGCAGCCAAGATTTCGGGACGGGATACACAGATACGCAGTATTTT. This encodes CASSQDFGTGYTDTQYF.

This clonotype has a handful of counts. V and J are TRBV9 and TRBJ2-1; 8 bases map to TRBD2. Germline V gene sequence: CDR1 SGDLS, CDR2 YYNGEE. Germline trimming cut 1 base from V and 9 bases from J; bases unmatched to any gene: 6. This CDR3 comprises 14 residues. The CDR3 sequence: CASSVSGGQVEQFF. As DNA, the CDR3 is TGTGCCAGCAGCGTATCGGGGGGGCAGGTTGAGCAGTTCTTC.

The rearrangement links TRBV18 to TRBJ2-3, with TRBD1 matching over 7 bases. CDR3 length: 16 residues. V gave up 1 base and J gave up 0 bases; unmatched junction bases: 4. The germline CDR1 and CDR2 sequences are KGHSH and LQKENI. CDR3 in amino acids: CASSPRTGHSTDTQYF. The CDR3 DNA sequence: TGTGCCAGCTCACCACGGACAGGCCATAGCACAGATACGCAGTATTTT.

A few counts support this clonotype. The chain has TRBV24-1 and TRBJ2-1; D call uncertain. CDR1 is KGHDR, CDR2 SFDVKD, per germline. With 3 bases removed from V and 9 bases from J, the gap between germline ends came to 5 bases. The CDR3 loop spans 11 amino acids. The CDR3 loop reads CATSDIGEQFF. As DNA, the CDR3 is TGTGCCACCAGTGATATCGGTGAGCAGTTCTTC.

This clonotype occurred a few times. The chain uses TRBV5-6 and TRBJ2-7; TRBD2 agrees at 10 bases. Germline loops: CDR1 SGHDT, CDR2 YYEEEE. This CDR3 is built from 18 residues. Written as DNA, the CDR3 is TGTGTCAGCGGCCGACGACTAGCGGGTCCCCGAAGCTCCTACGAGCAGTACGTC. It specifies CVSGRRLAGPRSSYEQYV.

The chain links TRBV4-1 to TRBJ1-6; D possibly corresponds to TRBD1 (5 bases). The germline V gene encodes CDR1 MGHRA and CDR2 YSYEKL. The V end lost 5 bases, the J end lost 4 bases, and 12 bases lay between the germline ends. The CDR3 totals 15 residues. The CDR3, as DNA: TGCGCCAGCAGCGTCTCGACAGTATATAATTCACCCCTCCACTTT. It translates to CASSVSTVYNSPLHF.

This clonotype was seen repeatedly, ten times or more. This chain connects TRBV6-5 to TRBJ2-5; D perhaps matches TRBD1 (6 bases). There are 14 residues in the CDR3. Germline V gene lookup returns CDR1 MNHEY and CDR2 SVGAGI. The V and J ends lost 3 bases and 7 bases respectively, with 15 bases between them. For the CDR3, the DNA is TGTGCCAGCAGTTATTCGCAGGGGCCTTTGACCCAGTACTTC. Its protein is CASSYSQGPLTQYF.

This clonotype turned up a few times. The chain recombines TRBV5-1 with TRBJ1-2; no definite D call. CDR1 is SGHRS and CDR2 is YFSETQ in the germline V gene. V gave up 4 bases and J gave up 4 bases, with 8 bases separating them. The CDR3 is made up of 12 amino acids. CDR3 nucleotide sequence: TGCGCCAGCAGCGACACAGTCTATGGCTACACCTTC. Amino acids: CASSDTVYGYTF.

The rearrangement uses TRBV7-8 and TRBJ2-7; tentatively, D is TRBD2 (6 bases). Germline V gene sequence: CDR1 SGHVS, CDR2 FQNEAQ. The CDR3 consists of 14 residues. Trimming took 2 bases from V and 5 from J, leaving 13 bases between them. DNA of the CDR3: TGTGCCAGCAGCTTACAGGGACTCCCCAACGAGCAGTACGTC. This gives the protein CASSLQGLPNEQYV.

This clonotype was seen a handful of times. The chain joins TRBV12-3 or TRBV12-4 to TRBJ1-2; D gene uncertain. The length of the CDR3 is 11 residues. Trimming removed 6 bases from V and 3 bases from J, with 5 bases in between. CDR3 region: CASREDYGYTF. CDR3 DNA: TGTGCCAGCAGGGAGGACTATGGCTACACCTTC.

The CDR3 DNA reads as TGTGCCAGCAGCGTAGGGGGTCAGGGGTCCGGGCAGCCCCAGCATTTT. It encodes CASSVGGQGSGQPQHF. The rearrangement uses TRBV9 and TRBJ1-5; perhaps TRBD1 as D (6 bases). The V gene's germline CDR1 is SGDLS and CDR2 YYNGEE. V was trimmed by 0 bases and J by 7 bases, leaving 17 bases between them. CDR3 size: 16 residues.

This clonotype was found many times. The chain joins TRBV29-1 to TRBJ2-1, with 7 bases aligning to TRBD1. Germline V gives CDR1 SQVTM, CDR2 ANQGSEA. The junction had 15 bases not matched to a gene; V was cut back by 6 bases and J by 7 bases. The CDR3 covers 15 residues. CDR3 sequence reads: CSVIARDSGGNEQFF. For the CDR3, the DNA is TGCAGCGTAATAGCCAGGGACAGCGGAGGTAATGAGCAGTTCTTC.

With respect to this clonotype: Given a much more abundant clone one base away, this may be a read error. The chain combines TRBV27 with TRBJ2-3; a possible D gene is TRBD1 (6 bases). V lost 6 bases to trimming and J lost 1 base, with 17 bases between them. This CDR3 region has 16 residues. Germline CDR1 and CDR2: MNHEY and SMNVEV (reference sequence). The CDR3 DNA is TGTGCCAGCAGGGGGTGGGTAGGGGGAGGCACAGATACGCAGTATTTT. Its protein product is CASRGWVGGGTDTQYF.

In this sample, this clonotype turned up many times. V usage is TRBV29-1 and J usage is TRBJ2-5; 9 bases map to TRBD1. From germline, CDR1 is SQVTM and CDR2 ANQGSEA. The CDR3 is made up of 14 amino acids. J was trimmed by 4 bases and V by 0 bases; bases with no gene match: 3. In DNA form, the CDR3 reads TGCAGCGTTGAAGAAGGGACAGGGCGAGAGACCCAGTACTTC. Protein sequence: CSVEEGTGRETQYF.

CDR3 DNA sequence: TGTGCCATCAGTGCCGGGACACTAAACAACGAGCAGTACTTC. It translates to CAISAGTLNNEQYF. The chain links TRBV10-3 to TRBJ2-7; TRBD1 is a possible D gene (6 bases). V lost 4 bases and J lost 5, with 15 bases in between. CDR1 and CDR2 from the germline V gene are ENHRY and SYGVKD. The CDR3 loop spans 14 amino acids.

The chain couples TRBV5-1 to TRBJ2-1; D is ambiguous. This CDR3 is built from 15 residues. The V gene lost 4 bases and the J gene lost 0 bases, with 11 bases spanning the gap. From germline, CDR1 is SGHRS and CDR2 YFSETQ. The CDR3 DNA sequence: TGCGCCAGCAGCCGCCTGGGAAACTCCTACAATGAGCAGTTCTTC. Encoded protein: CASSRLGNSYNEQFF.

This clonotype was counted many times. The rearrangement links TRBV6-1 to TRBJ1-1, with 10 bases aligning to TRBD1. V was pared by 5 bases and J by 5 bases, with 11 bases of the junction left unmatched. Germline V CDR1 and CDR2: MNHNS, SASEGT. The CDR3 has 16 residues. The CDR3 DNA sequence: TGTGCCAGCAGTCCGGGGACAGGGGTCCTGGCAACTGAAGCTTTCTTT. Its translation is CASSPGTGVLATEAFF.